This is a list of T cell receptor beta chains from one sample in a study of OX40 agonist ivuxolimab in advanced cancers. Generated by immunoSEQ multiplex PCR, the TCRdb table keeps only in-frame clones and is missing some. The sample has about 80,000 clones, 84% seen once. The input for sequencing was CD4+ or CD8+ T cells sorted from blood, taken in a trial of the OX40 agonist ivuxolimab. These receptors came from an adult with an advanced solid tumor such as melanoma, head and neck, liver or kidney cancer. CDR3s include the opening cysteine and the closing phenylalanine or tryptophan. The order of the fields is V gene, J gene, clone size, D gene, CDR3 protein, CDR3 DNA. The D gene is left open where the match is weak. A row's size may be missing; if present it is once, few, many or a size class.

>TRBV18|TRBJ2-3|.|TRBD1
CASSRHLGQATDTQYF
TGTGCCAGCTCACGACACCTTGGACAGGCCACAGATACGCAGTATTTT
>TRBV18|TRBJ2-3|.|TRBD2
CASSQTSGSTDTQYF
TGTGCCAGCTCCCAAACTAGCGGGAGCACAGATACGCAGTATTTT
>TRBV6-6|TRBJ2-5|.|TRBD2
CASRHSGGAGETQYF
TGTGCCAGCAGGCATAGCGGGGGGGCTGGAGAGACCCAGTACTTC
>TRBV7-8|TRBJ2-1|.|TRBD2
CASSPTGLAGINEQFF
TGTGCCAGCAGCCCTACGGGACTAGCGGGAATCAATGAGCAGTTCTTC
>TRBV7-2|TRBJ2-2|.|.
CASRGRGNTGELFF
TGTGCCAGCAGAGGCAGGGGTAACACCGGGGAGCTGTTTTTT
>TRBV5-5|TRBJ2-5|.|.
CASSLVRILQETQYF
TGTGCCAGCAGCTTGGTCAGGATACTACAAGAGACCCAGTACTTC
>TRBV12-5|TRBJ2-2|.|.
CASGLGRKRANTGELFF
TGTGCTAGTGGTTTGGGGAGGAAAAGGGCTAACACCGGGGAGCTGTTTTTT
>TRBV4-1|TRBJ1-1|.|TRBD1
CASRLGQTNTEAFF
TGCGCCAGCCGTCTGGGACAGACGAACACTGAAGCTTTCTTT
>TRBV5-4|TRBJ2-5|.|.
CASSSGGPETQYF
TGTGCCAGCAGCTCCGGGGGGCCGGAGACCCAGTACTTC
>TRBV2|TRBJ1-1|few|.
CASSSPEAGAFF
TGTGCCAGCAGTAGCCCGGAGGCCGGAGCTTTCTTT
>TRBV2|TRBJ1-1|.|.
CASSEAYPGVTEAFF
TGTGCCAGCAGTGAAGCGTACCCGGGAGTCACTGAAGCTTTCTTT
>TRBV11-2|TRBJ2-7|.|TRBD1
CASSLDRDRGRGYEQYF
TGTGCCAGCAGCTTAGATCGCGACAGGGGGCGCGGCTACGAGCAGTACTTC
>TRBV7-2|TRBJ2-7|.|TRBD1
CASSLITGGQYF
TGTGCCAGCAGCTTGATCACAGGGGGGCAGTACTTC
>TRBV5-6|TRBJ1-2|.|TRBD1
CASMYPGQPPPNYGYTF
TGTGCCAGCATGTATCCGGGACAGCCGCCCCCTAACTATGGCTACACCTTC
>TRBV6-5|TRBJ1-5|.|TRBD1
CASSYSGTGGQPQHF
TGTGCCAGCAGTTACTCGGGGACAGGGGGTCAGCCCCAGCATTTT
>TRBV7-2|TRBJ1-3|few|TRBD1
CASSPRQGALSGNTIYF
TGTGCCAGCAGCCCCAGACAGGGGGCCCTCTCTGGAAACACCATATATTTT
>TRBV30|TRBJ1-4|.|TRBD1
CAWNGGQGFEKLFF
TGTGCCTGGAACGGGGGACAGGGATTTGAAAAACTGTTTTTT
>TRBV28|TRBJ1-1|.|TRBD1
CASRYRGNTEAFF
TGTGCCAGCAGATACAGGGGGAACACTGAAGCTTTCTTT
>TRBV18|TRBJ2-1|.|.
CASSWLDEQFF
TGTGCCAGCTCCTGGCTGGATGAGCAGTTCTTC
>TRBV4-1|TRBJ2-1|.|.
CASSRRGDDNEQFF
TGCGCCAGCAGCCGGCGTGGGGACGACAATGAGCAGTTCTTC
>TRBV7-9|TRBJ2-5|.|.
CASSSAGWETQYF
TGTGCCAGCAGCTCGGCGGGGTGGGAGACCCAGTACTTC
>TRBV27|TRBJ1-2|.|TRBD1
CASSLSQGADGYTF
TGTGCCAGCAGTTTATCTCAGGGGGCTGATGGCTACACCTTC
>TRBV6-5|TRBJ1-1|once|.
CASSSLRQNTEAFF
TGTGCCAGCAGTTCCCTGCGACAGAACACTGAAGCTTTCTTT
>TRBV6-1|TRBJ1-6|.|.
CASSREVEGSPLHF
TGTGCCAGCAGCCGAGAAGTCGAGGGTTCACCCCTCCACTTT
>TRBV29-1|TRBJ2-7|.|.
CSSQGYGREQYF
TGCAGCTCTCAGGGATACGGGAGAGAGCAGTACTTC
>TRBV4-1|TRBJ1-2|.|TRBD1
CASSQVGQGWANYGYTF
TGCGCCAGCAGCCAAGTCGGACAGGGATGGGCTAACTATGGCTACACCTTC
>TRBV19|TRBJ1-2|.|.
CASVGHLYGYTF
TGTGCCAGTGTGGGGCACCTCTATGGCTACACCTTC
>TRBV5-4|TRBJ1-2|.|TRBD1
CASSYSLGIWDSLYGYTF
TGTGCCAGCAGCTATTCTCTTGGGATATGGGACAGCCTCTATGGCTACACCTTC
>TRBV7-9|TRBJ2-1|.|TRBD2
CASSHRTSVSLYNEQFF
TGTGCCAGCAGCCACCGGACTAGCGTATCGCTCTACAATGAGCAGTTCTTC
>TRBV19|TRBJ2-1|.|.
CASRLGGPSYNEQFF
TGTGCCTCTCGTCTCGGGGGGCCCTCCTACAATGAGCAGTTCTTC
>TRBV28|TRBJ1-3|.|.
CASTLPGPGNTIYF
TGTGCCAGCACCTTACCAGGTCCTGGAAACACCATATATTTT
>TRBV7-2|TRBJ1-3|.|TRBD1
CASSSGQGAYTIYF
TGTGCCAGCAGCTCGGGACAGGGGGCCTACACCATATATTTT
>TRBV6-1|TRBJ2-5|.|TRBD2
CASSAGLAGLQETQYF
TGTGCCAGCAGTGCGGGACTAGCGGGACTCCAAGAGACCCAGTACTTC
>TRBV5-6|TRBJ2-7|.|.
CASSLGGYEQYF
TGTGCCAGCAGCTTGGGCGGGTACGAGCAGTACTTC
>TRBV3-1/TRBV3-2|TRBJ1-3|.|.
CASSPETHF
TGTGCCAGCAGCCCAGAGACTCATTTT
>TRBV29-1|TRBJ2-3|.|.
CSGGKTSTDTQYF
TGCAGCGGCGGAAAAACCAGCACAGATACGCAGTATTTT
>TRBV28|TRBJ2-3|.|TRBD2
CASSLQTSGYTQYF
TGTGCCAGCAGTTTACAGACTAGCGGATATACGCAGTATTTT
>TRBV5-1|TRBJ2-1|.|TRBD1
CASTSQTGGNNEQFF
TGCGCCAGCACCAGCCAAACAGGGGGAAACAATGAGCAGTTCTTC
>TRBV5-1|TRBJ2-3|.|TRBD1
CASSQRWDRTQGTQYF
TGCGCCAGCAGCCAGAGGTGGGACAGGACACAGGGTACGCAGTATTTT
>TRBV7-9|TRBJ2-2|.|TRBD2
CASSLGGGAGELFF
TGTGCCAGCAGCTTAGGCGGGGGAGCCGGGGAGCTGTTTTTT
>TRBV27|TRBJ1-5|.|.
CASSSSSGGNQPQHF
TGTGCCAGCAGTTCGTCCTCAGGAGGCAATCAGCCCCAGCATTTT
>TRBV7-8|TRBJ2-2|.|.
CASSLTGLTGELFF
TGTGCCAGCAGCTTAACGGGTCTTACCGGGGAGCTGTTTTTT
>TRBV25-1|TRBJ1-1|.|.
CASRPRLDGGIGVTEAFF
TGTGCCAGCCGCCCCCGCCTAGACGGAGGTATCGGGGTGACTGAAGCTTTCTTT
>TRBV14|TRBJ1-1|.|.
CASSRVSSTEAFF
TGTGCCAGCAGCCGGGTATCTAGTACTGAAGCTTTCTTT
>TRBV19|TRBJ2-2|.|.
CATQIRSRGRRAGELFF
.
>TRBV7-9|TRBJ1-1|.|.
CASSSFMNTEAFF
TGTGCCAGCAGCTCATTTATGAACACTGAAGCTTTCTTT
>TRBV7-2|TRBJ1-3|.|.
CASSLAGPGNTIYF
TGTGCCAGCAGCTTAGCGGGGCCTGGAAACACCATATATTTT
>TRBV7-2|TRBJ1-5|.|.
CASSHFNQPQHF
TGTGCCAGCAGCCACTTCAATCAGCCCCAGCATTTT
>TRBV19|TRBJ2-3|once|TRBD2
CASSSGLAGYTDTQYF
TGTGCCAGTAGTTCGGGACTAGCGGGGTACACAGATACGCAGTATTTT
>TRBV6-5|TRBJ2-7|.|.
CASSKLDGTYEQYF
TGTGCCAGCAGTAAGTTGGACGGGACCTACGAGCAGTACTTC
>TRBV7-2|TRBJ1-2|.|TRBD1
CASSLDRTGGAEGYTF
TGTGCCAGCAGCTTAGACAGAACAGGGGGCGCTGAGGGCTACACCTTC
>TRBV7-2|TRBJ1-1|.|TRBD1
CASSFRGRQTEAFF
TGTGCCAGCAGCTTCAGGGGGCGTCAAACTGAAGCTTTCTTT
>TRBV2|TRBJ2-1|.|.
CASSEALGPSYNEQFF
TGTGCCAGCAGTGAAGCGCTGGGACCCTCCTACAATGAGCAGTTCTTC
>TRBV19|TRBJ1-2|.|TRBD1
CASRLQGAQGYTF
TGTGCCAGTAGGCTACAGGGGGCGCAGGGCTACACCTTC
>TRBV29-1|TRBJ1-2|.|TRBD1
CSVDRGGLFLGGYTF
TGCAGCGTGGACAGGGGGGGGTTGTTTCTCGGTGGCTACACCTTC